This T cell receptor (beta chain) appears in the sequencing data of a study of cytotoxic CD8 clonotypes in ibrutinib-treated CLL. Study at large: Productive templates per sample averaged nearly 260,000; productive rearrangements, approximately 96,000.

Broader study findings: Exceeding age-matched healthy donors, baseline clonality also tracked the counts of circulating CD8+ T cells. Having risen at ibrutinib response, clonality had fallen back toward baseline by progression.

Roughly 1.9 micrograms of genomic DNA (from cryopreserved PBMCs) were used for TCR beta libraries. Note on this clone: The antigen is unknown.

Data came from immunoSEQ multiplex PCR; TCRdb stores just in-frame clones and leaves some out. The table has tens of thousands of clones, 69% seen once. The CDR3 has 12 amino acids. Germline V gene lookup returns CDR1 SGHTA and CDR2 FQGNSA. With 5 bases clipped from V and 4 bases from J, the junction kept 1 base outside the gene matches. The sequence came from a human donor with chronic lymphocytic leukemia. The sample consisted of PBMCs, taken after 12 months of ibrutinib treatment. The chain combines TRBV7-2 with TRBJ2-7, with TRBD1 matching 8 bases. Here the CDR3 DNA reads TGTGCCAGCAGCCGACAGGGGTACGAGCAGTACTTC. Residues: CASSRQGYEQYF.